Listed below are T cell receptor beta chains from one sample, sequenced in a study of Ad26.COV2.S vaccination and SARS-CoV-2 variants. Libraries were prepared by immunoSEQ multiplex PCR; TCRdb keeps only in-frame clonotypes and omits some of them. In the table there are hundreds of thousands of clones, under 95% of which are singletons. This specimen consisted of peripheral blood, obtained after recovery from COVID-19. These receptors came from a human donor who had recovered from COVID-19. Each CDR3 is given with its conserved first and last residue. The D gene is left open where the match is weak. A clone size is listed for some rows: how often the clone was seen (once, few, many), or a class if it is expanded.

j_call	clone_size	d_call	v_call	cdr3_aa	cdr3_nt
TRBJ2-1	NA	NA	TRBV7-9	CASKGNRYNEQFF	TGTGCCAGCAAGGGGAACCGGTACAATGAGCAGTTCTTC
TRBJ1-4	NA	TRBD1	TRBV5-1	CASSLTPDRGDEKLFF	TGCGCCAGCAGCTTAACCCCGGACAGGGGAGATGAAAAACTGTTTTTT
TRBJ1-2	NA	NA	TRBV4-3	CASSQAAAGRSYGYTF	TGCGCCAGCAGCCAAGCCGCAGCAGGTAGGAGCTATGGCTACACCTTC
TRBJ1-6	NA	NA	TRBV27	CAAWGSSYNSPLHF	TGTGCCGCCTGGGGCAGCTCCTATAATTCACCCCTCCACTTT
TRBJ2-3	NA	NA	TRBV7-2	CASSLGLADTQYF	TGTGCCAGCAGCTTAGGCTTAGCAGATACGCAGTATTTT
TRBJ2-7	NA	NA	TRBV6-1	CASSEGYIPYEQYF	TGTGCCAGCAGTGAGGGTTACATACCCTACGAGCAGTACTTC
TRBJ2-3	NA	NA	TRBV5-1	CASSSTGREDTQYF	TGCGCCAGCAGCTCTACAGGGAGAGAGGATACGCAGTATTTT
TRBJ2-2	NA	NA	TRBV5-6	CASSPKPGAARNTGELFF	TGTGCCAGCAGCCCGAAGCCAGGGGCCGCACGGAACACCGGGGAGCTGTTTTTT
TRBJ2-7	NA	NA	TRBV10-2	CASRSTYEQYF	TGCGCCAGCAGGTCGACCTACGAGCAGTACTTC
TRBJ1-5	NA	NA	TRBV4-2	CASSQDLTFPQHF	TGTGCCAGCAGCCAAGATTTAACCTTCCCCCAGCATTTT
TRBJ1-1	NA	NA	TRBV4-1	CASSHPPAGFTEAFF	TGCGCCAGCAGCCACCCCCCCGCAGGCTTCACTGAAGCTTTCTTT
TRBJ2-5	NA	TRBD2	TRBV7-9	CASSSLIAGGQETQYF	TGTGCCAGCAGCTCCTTGATAGCGGGGGGTCAAGAGACCCAGTACTTC
TRBJ1-2	NA	NA	TRBV3-1/TRBV3-2	CASSGSQTGGYTF	TGTGCCAGCAGCGGTAGTCAGACGGGTGGCTACACCTTC
TRBJ2-7	NA	TRBD1	TRBV7-6	CASSGDRGLSYEQYF	TGTGCCAGCAGCGGGGACAGGGGGCTATCCTACGAGCAGTACTTC
TRBJ1-2	NA	NA	TRBV5-6	CASSSTQGAYGYTF	TGTGCCAGCAGCTCCACGCAGGGCGCCTATGGCTACACCTTC
TRBJ1-3	once	NA	TRBV7-7	CASTPLETASGNTIYF	TGTGCTAGCACCCCCTTGGAGACAGCCTCTGGAAACACCATATATTTT
TRBJ1-1	NA	NA	TRBV29-1	CSVEGRVGTFF	TGCAGCGTTGAAGGCAGGGTTGGAACTTTCTTT
TRBJ1-1	NA	NA	TRBV2	CASTPGLGQENTEAFF	TGTGCCAGCACCCCGGGGTTAGGGCAGGAGAACACTGAAGCTTTCTTT
TRBJ2-7	once	TRBD1	TRBV19	CASSMGTGAQSYEQYF	TGTGCCAGTAGTATGGGGACAGGGGCACAATCCTACGAGCAGTACTTC
TRBJ1-1	NA	NA	TRBV7-8	CASSFGPGSTEAFF	TGTGCCAGCAGCTTCGGCCCCGGGAGCACTGAAGCTTTCTTT
TRBJ2-1	NA	NA	TRBV4-1	CASSPAPRGHNEQFF	TGCGCCAGCAGCCCCGCTCCTAGGGGACACAATGAGCAGTTCTTC
TRBJ2-3	NA	TRBD1	TRBV4-3	CASSPSGGTGPADTQYF	TGCGCCAGCAGCCCCTCTGGTGGGACAGGGCCGGCAGATACGCAGTATTTT
TRBJ2-7	NA	TRBD2	TRBV5-8	CASSPGLLRYEQYF	TGTGCCAGCAGCCCGGGACTACTGAGGTACGAGCAGTACTTC
TRBJ2-7	NA	NA	TRBV6-5	CASTPKWGNEQYF	TGTGCCAGCACCCCTAAGTGGGGAAACGAGCAGTACTTC
TRBJ1-5	many	NA	TRBV19	CASRTLLTDSNQPQHF	TGTGCCAGTAGGACCCTCCTGACAGATAGCAATCAGCCCCAGCATTTT
TRBJ1-2	NA	NA	TRBV3-1/TRBV3-2	CASSQDSLLGYTF	TGTGCCAGCAGCCAAGATTCTCTACTTGGCTACACCTTC
TRBJ1-5	NA	NA	TRBV18	CASSPERNQPQHF	TGTGCCAGCTCACCTGAAAGGAATCAGCCCCAGCATTTT
TRBJ2-2	NA	NA	TRBV14	CASSLRAGGHGELFF	TGTGCCAGCAGCCTAAGAGCTGGGGGTCACGGGGAGCTGTTTTTT
TRBJ1-2	NA	TRBD1	TRBV7-8	CASSPREGQGYGYTF	TGTGCCAGCAGCCCTAGAGAGGGACAGGGTTATGGCTACACCTTC
TRBJ1-1	NA	NA	TRBV16	CASSQGPNTEAFF	TGTGCCAGCAGCCAAGGTCCGAACACTGAAGCTTTCTTT
TRBJ2-7	NA	NA	TRBV9	CASSATGNYEQYF	TGTGCCAGCAGCGCCACAGGGAACTACGAGCAGTACTTC
TRBJ2-7	NA	NA	TRBV5-1	CASSPGSAGEQYF	TGCGCCAGCAGCCCAGGATCTGCGGGCGAGCAGTACTTC
TRBJ1-3	NA	NA	TRBV7-2	CASSLGRGAGNTIYF	TGTGCCAGCAGCTTAGGAAGGGGAGCTGGAAACACCATATATTTT
TRBJ2-3	NA	TRBD1	TRBV7-3	CASSPGTGADTQYF	TGTGCCAGCAGCCCCGGGACAGGGGCAGATACGCAGTATTTT
TRBJ2-1	NA	NA	TRBV2	CASSARTAEQFF	TGTGCCAGCAGCGCCCGGACAGCGGAGCAGTTCTTC
TRBJ1-2	NA	TRBD1	TRBV3-1/TRBV3-2	CASSQAQGDGYGYTF	TGTGCCAGCAGCCAAGCACAGGGGGATGGCTATGGCTACACCTTC
TRBJ1-2	NA	TRBD1	TRBV5-6	CASSWTGMVYGYTF	TGTGCCAGCAGCTGGACAGGGATGGTCTATGGCTACACCTTC
TRBJ2-5	NA	NA	TRBV7-3	CASSPGTGRETQYF	TGTGCCAGCAGCCCTGGGACTGGGAGAGAGACCCAGTACTTC
TRBJ1-2	NA	NA	TRBV9	CASSVVSSGNYGYTF	TGTGCCAGCAGCGTAGTGTCCTCGGGGAACTATGGCTACACCTTC
TRBJ2-6	NA	NA	TRBV2	CASSVGRVGGANVLTF	TGTGCCAGCAGTGTGGGCAGGGTTGGTGGGGCCAACGTCCTGACTTTC
TRBJ1-5	NA	TRBD1	TRBV6-5	CASSSTTGGPYQPQHF	TGTGCCAGCAGTTCGACGACAGGGGGCCCGTATCAGCCCCAGCATTTT
TRBJ2-3	NA	NA	TRBV2	CASKGGPVDTQYF	TGTGCCAGCAAGGGGGGGCCGGTTGATACGCAGTATTTT
TRBJ2-5	NA	NA	TRBV5-1	CASSSDGDSQETQYF	TGCGCCAGCAGCTCCGACGGGGATTCCCAAGAGACCCAGTACTTC
TRBJ1-5	NA	NA	TRBV11-2	CASSLVEGFGNQPQHF	TGTGCCAGCAGCTTGGTAGAGGGGTTCGGAAATCAGCCCCAGCATTTT
TRBJ2-7	NA	TRBD2	TRBV7-8	CASSQDTSGGALKQYF	TGTGCCAGCAGCCAAGATACTAGCGGGGGGGCCTTAAAGCAGTACTTC